The 26 T cell receptor beta chains reported below all come from one sample, sequenced in a study of blood T cell repertoires in COVID-19. Clones were read by immunoSEQ multiplex PCR, and TCRdb kept only the in-frame ones, dropping some. The data hold around 230,000 clones, with roughly 85% observed a single time. Sequences were obtained from peripheral blood. The receptors were sampled from a man between 45 and 60 years old with COVID-19, enrolled during active disease.

CDR3 coding DNA: TGTGCCAGCAGCGTAGAAACAGGAAACACAGATACGCAGTATTTT. Translating gives CASSVETGNTDTQYF. The chain joins TRBV9 to TRBJ2-3; possibly TRBD1 for D (5 bases). The V and J ends lost 0 bases and 2 bases respectively, with 10 bases between them. CDR3 length equals 15 residues. The V gene's germline CDR1 is SGDLS and CDR2 YYNGEE.

The chain combines TRBV5-1 with TRBJ2-1, with TRBD2 matching over 14 bases. Unmatched junction bases numbered 3, after V lost 4 bases and J lost 0 bases. This CDR3 contains 17 residues. Germline CDR1 reads SGHRS; CDR2 reads YFSETQ. The CDR3 protein is CASSPGLAGVSYNEQFF. For the CDR3, the DNA is TGCGCCAGCAGCCCGGGACTAGCGGGGGTCTCCTACAATGAGCAGTTCTTC.

The J gene is TRBJ1-4, the V gene TRBV7-8, with TRBD1 as a possible D gene (5 bases). CDR1 and CDR2 from the germline V gene are SGHVS and FQNEAQ. Trimming took 5 bases from V and 8 from J, leaving 15 bases between them. The CDR3 length is 14 residues. CDR3 sequence: CASSLGLGKEKLFF. CDR3 DNA: TGTGCCAGCAGCCTGGGACTAGGGAAGGAAAAACTGTTTTTT.

The rearrangement links TRBV7-3 to TRBJ2-3, with 9 bases that match TRBD2. The CDR3 totals 15 residues. Germline-derived CDR1 and CDR2 are SGHTA and FQGTGA. The ends lost 2 bases at V and 2 bases at J; junction bases unmatched: 2. CDR3 DNA: TGTGCCAGCAGCTTAGGACTAGCGTTCACAGATACGCAGTATTTT. Translation gives CASSLGLAFTDTQYF.

V and J are TRBV6-5 and TRBJ1-3, with 7 bases aligning to TRBD1. Germline V CDR1 and CDR2: MNHEY, SVGAGI. V shed 6 bases, J shed 3 bases, and the junction held 5 bases outside the gene matches. The length of the CDR3 is 14 residues. CDR3 region: CASRTRDSGNTIYF. CDR3 nucleotides: TGTGCCAGCAGGACCCGGGACAGTGGAAACACCATATATTTT.

J is TRBJ2-1 and V is TRBV18; 7 positions agree with TRBD1. Germline values: CDR1 KGHSH, CDR2 LQKENI. The trim removed 2 bases at V and 6 bases at J, leaving 4 bases unmatched. The CDR3 spans 14 residues. CDR3 residues: CASSPMTGFNEQFF. The CDR3 coding sequence is TGTGCCAGCTCACCAATGACAGGGTTCAATGAGCAGTTCTTC.

This clone was recorded a few times. This chain uses TRBV2 with TRBJ2-5; D is perhaps TRBD2 (5 bases). Germline V gene lookup returns CDR1 SNHLY and CDR2 FYNNEI. V was trimmed by 3 bases and J by 5 bases, leaving 16 bases between them. CDR3 length: 15 residues. CDR3 nucleotide sequence: TGTGCCAGCAGTGAGAGAGGGCAGCCTCTGGAGACCCAGTACTTC. Translated, it gives CASSERGQPLETQYF.

In the case of this clone: At one end the junction does not follow the germline gene, possibly because of a read error. The rearrangement joins TRBV7-8 to TRBJ2-2; a weak D match, TRBD1 (5 bases). This CDR3 is built from 16 residues. The germline CDR1 and CDR2 sequences are SGHVS and FQNEAQ. In nucleotides, the CDR3 is TGTGCCAGCAGCTTAGGAATAGGGGCGAATACCGGGGAGCTGTTTTTT. This encodes CASSLGIGANTGELFF.

This clone was picked up one time. V and J are TRBV29-1 and TRBJ1-1, with D tentatively TRBD1 (5 bases). Trimming cost V 7 bases and J 0 bases, with 9 bases left between them. CDR1 and CDR2 (germline): SQVTM, ANQGSEA. The CDR3 totals 12 residues. The CDR3 loop is CSAGTMNTEAFF. The CDR3 DNA reads as TGCAGCGCCGGGACTATGAACACTGAAGCTTTCTTT.

This clone was observed once. The rearrangement links TRBV5-1 to TRBJ2-2; 7 nucleotides agree with TRBD1. Germline-derived CDR1 and CDR2 are SGHRS and YFSETQ. This CDR3 comprises 15 residues. The V segment lost 4 bases and the J segment 5 bases; nucleotides outside the gene matches: 8. Written as DNA, the CDR3 is TGCGCCAGCAGCGCCTTGACAGGGAAAACCGGGGAGCTGTTTTTT. It encodes CASSALTGKTGELFF.

CDR3 nucleotides: TGTGCCAGCAGGAGCGGGGGCCTCTCCTACAATGAGCAGTTCTTC. It encodes CASRSGGLSYNEQFF. The chain couples TRBV7-3 to TRBJ2-1; 8 bases line up with TRBD2. Germline CDR1 is SGHTA and CDR2 is FQGTGA. This CDR3 region has 15 residues. V shed 6 bases and J 0 bases; nucleotides not matched to a gene: 4.

The CDR3 DNA reads TGCGCCAGCAGCCACGGACAGGAAGGCGGCTACACCTTC. Translated: CASSHGQEGGYTF. The chain carries TRBV4-1 and TRBJ1-2, with 7 bases that match TRBD1. Germline loops: CDR1 MGHRA, CDR2 YSYEKL. The CDR3 is made up of 13 amino acids. V shed 3 bases and J 8 bases; nucleotides not matched to a gene: 6.

This chain uses TRBV25-1 with TRBJ1-2; 9 bases are shared with TRBD1. The CDR3 runs to 13 residues. The V gene's germline CDR1 is MGHDK and CDR2 SYGVNS. J gave up 5 bases and V 2 bases, and 0 bases lay outside the gene matches. The CDR3 is CASSEGQGYGYTF. In nucleotides, the CDR3 is TGTGCCAGCAGTGAAGGACAGGGGTATGGCTACACCTTC.

The chain carries TRBV6-6 and TRBJ1-4; 7 bases align to TRBD1. This CDR3 has 16 residues. Germline-derived CDR1 and CDR2 are MNHNY and SVGAGI (reference sequence). After removal of 5 bases from V and 4 bases from J, the junction contained 10 bases not matched to a gene. The CDR3 nucleotides read TGTGCCAGCAGTGGAATTCGACAGGGAAATAATGAAAAACTGTTTTTT. Protein: CASSGIRQGNNEKLFF.

The chain is built from TRBV2 and TRBJ1-1, with D possibly being TRBD1 (5 bases). CDR1 and CDR2 (germline): SNHLY, FYNNEI. V lost 1 base, J lost 2 bases, and 14 bases lay in between. This CDR3 is built from 16 residues. CDR3 loop: CASSEGLGRPNTEAFF. DNA for the CDR3: TGTGCCAGCAGTGAAGGCTTGGGGCGGCCCAACACTGAAGCTTTCTTT.

This clone has a handful of counts. The chain is built from TRBV6-2 or TRBV6-3 and TRBJ2-7; 11 bases agree with TRBD2. This CDR3 is built from 17 residues. V trimming: 7 bases; J trimming: 4 bases; junction bases outside the gene matches: 15. The germline V gene encodes CDR1 MNHEY and CDR2 SVGEGT. The CDR3 here is CASTPGLAGELTYEQYF. For the CDR3, the DNA is TGTGCCAGCACCCCCGGACTAGCGGGCGAACTTACTTACGAGCAGTACTTC.

The chain recombines TRBV20-1 with TRBJ1-2; possible D gene TRBD1, 6 bases. The germline V gene encodes CDR1 DFQATT and CDR2 SNEGSKA (reference sequence). The germline V and J ends were trimmed by 3 bases and 7 bases, with 9 bases remaining between them. This CDR3 spans 11 amino acids. CDR3 sequence: CSASTGPGYTF. The CDR3 DNA reads as TGCAGTGCTAGTACAGGGCCTGGCTACACCTTC.

This clone was recorded once. The chain links TRBV7-8 to TRBJ1-1; D unclear. CDR3 length equals 16 residues. Germline loops: CDR1 SGHVS, CDR2 FQNEAQ. Trimming took 2 bases from V and 0 from J, leaving 13 bases between them. The CDR3: CASSLFQDSMNTEAFF. The CDR3 DNA is TGTGCCAGCAGCTTATTCCAGGATTCTATGAACACTGAAGCTTTCTTT. The full variable domain, its missing parts supplied by reference TRBV7-8 and TRBJ1-1, is GAGVSQSPRYKVAKRGQDVALRCDPISGHVSLFWYQQALGQGPEFLTYFQNEAQLDKSGLPSDRFFAERPEGSVSTLKIQRTQQEDSAVYLCASSLFQDSMNTEAFFGQGTRLTVV.

DNA for the CDR3: TGTGCCAGCAGCCACCCGGGACACCAATACAATGAGCAGTTCTTC. Its translation: CASSHPGHQYNEQFF. V gene TRBV3-1 (or the pseudogene TRBV3-2) combines with J gene TRBJ2-1; D perhaps matches TRBD1 (6 bases). V was trimmed by 3 bases and J by 4 bases, leaving 13 bases between them. Germline CDR1 LGHDT, CDR2 YNNKEL (reference sequence). The CDR3 covers 15 residues.

The chain combines TRBV7-2 with TRBJ2-3; 8 bases fit TRBD2. The V and J ends lost 5 bases and 1 base, in that order; junction bases with no gene match: 5. Germline-derived CDR1 and CDR2 are SGHTA and FQGNSA. This CDR3 contains 15 residues. CDR3 loop: CASSPGGAGTDTQYF. CDR3 DNA: TGTGCCAGCAGCCCCGGGGGGGCCGGCACAGATACGCAGTATTTT.

J is TRBJ2-3 and V is TRBV2; 8 bases are shared with TRBD1. This CDR3 has 15 residues. Trimming at V came to 2 bases and at J to 0 bases, leaving 1 base not matched to a gene. Germline CDR1 and CDR2: SNHLY and FYNNEI. The CDR3 here is CASSEWTGSTDTQYF. The CDR3, as DNA: TGTGCCAGCAGTGAATGGACAGGGAGCACAGATACGCAGTATTTT.

V is TRBV6-1 and J is TRBJ2-7; D might be TRBD2 (6 bases). V was trimmed by 5 bases and J by 3 bases, leaving 11 bases between them. The CDR3 sequence is 13 residues long. From germline, CDR1 is MNHNS and CDR2 SASEGT. DNA for the CDR3: TGTGCCAGCAGTCTCCCGGGGGACTACGAGCAGTACTTC. Encoded protein: CASSLPGDYEQYF.

Only a few counts were recorded for this clone. The rearrangement links TRBV21-1 to TRBJ2-7; the D segment call TRBD2 is taken from the table without a DNA check. TRBV21-1 is a known pseudogene. This CDR3 is 14 amino acids long. CDR3: CASTSSGGVYEQYF. In nucleotides, the CDR3 is TGTGCCAGCACCTCTAGCGGGGGAGTCTACGAGCAGTACTTC.

The table lists this clone with a few counts. V gene TRBV19 combines with J gene TRBJ2-2; D is unresolved. This CDR3 is 15 amino acids long. Germline V CDR1 and CDR2: LNHDA, SQIVND (reference sequence). The V gene lost 5 bases and the J gene lost 0 bases, with 10 bases spanning the gap. CDR3 nucleotide sequence: TGTGCCAGTAGTCCCCGGCGGACGAACACCGGGGAGCTGTTTTTT. It specifies CASSPRRTNTGELFF.

The gene calls are TRBV7-8 and TRBJ1-2; D remains ambiguous. The CDR3 is 17 amino acids. Germline V gene lookup returns CDR1 SGHVS and CDR2 FQNEAQ. Trimming left V 5 bases short and J 2 bases short, with 21 bases between. Here the CDR3 DNA reads TGTGCCAGCAGCCGCGATGGTAGGCAGGTGATAAACTATGGCTACACCTTC. Its protein is CASSRDGRQVINYGYTF.

J is TRBJ2-1 and V is TRBV2, with TRBD2 as a possible D gene (6 bases). The CDR3 is 15 residues long. V was trimmed by 5 bases and J by 5 bases, leaving 16 bases between them. In germline, CDR1 is SNHLY, CDR2 FYNNEI. The CDR3 bases are TGTGCCAGCAGTTCTCCGCTGGGACTTAACAATGAGCAGTTCTTC. Protein product: CASSSPLGLNNEQFF.